Listed here are 25 T cell receptor beta chains from one sample, sequenced in a study of blood T cell repertoires in COVID-19. Here immunoSEQ multiplex PCR was the method, and the copy in TCRdb shows in-frame clones only, minus some. There are roughly 180,000 clones in the sample; approximately 87% occur only once, and less than 25% lies in the top ten. Sequenced material: peripheral blood. Source of these receptors: a man aged 65 to 85 with active or convalescent COVID-19.

The chain joins TRBV7-6 to TRBJ2-2; possible D gene TRBD1, 5 bases. V was clipped by 2 bases and J by 1 base, with 8 bases between them. Looked up from germline, CDR1 is SGHVS and CDR2 is FNYEAQ. This CDR3 has 15 residues. The CDR3 DNA follows: TGTGCCAGCAGCTTACCGACAGAGAACACCGGGGAGCTGTTTTTT. Translation gives CASSLPTENTGELFF.

The rearrangement joins TRBV30 to TRBJ1-2; D gene unclear. Germline lookup yields CDR1 GTSNPN and CDR2 SVGIG (reference sequence). The germline V and J ends were trimmed by 4 bases and 1 base, with 13 bases remaining between them. The CDR3 has 14 amino acids. CDR3 amino acids: CAWTRNTDNYGYTF. CDR3 in DNA: TGTGCCTGGACCCGGAACACAGATAACTATGGCTACACCTTC.

This clone came up once. The gene calls are TRBV6-5 and TRBJ1-2; 7 nucleotides match TRBD1. The CDR3 runs to 14 residues. Per germline, CDR1 MNHEY and CDR2 SVGAGI. The V gene end was trimmed by 6 bases and the J gene end by 4 bases; junction bases not matched to a gene: 8. The CDR3 bases are TGTGCCAGCAGCCCACAGGGGTACAGCTATGGCTACACCTTC. The encoded protein is CASSPQGYSYGYTF.

The chain links TRBV6-2 or TRBV6-3 to TRBJ2-1; D perhaps matches TRBD1 (5 bases). Deletions cut 6 bases from V and 0 bases from J, with 12 bases between. Germline values: CDR1 MNHEY, CDR2 SVGEGT. The CDR3 contains 15 residues. DNA of the CDR3: TGTGCCAGCAGCCGCCAGGGTAGCTCCTACAATGAGCAGTTCTTC. Residues: CASSRQGSSYNEQFF.

This chain joins TRBV10-3 and TRBJ2-7; 7 nucleotides align to TRBD2. Germline values: CDR1 ENHRY, CDR2 SYGVKD. Unmatched junction bases numbered 8, after V lost 7 bases and J lost 2 bases. This CDR3 has 14 amino acids. The CDR3 bases are TGTGCCATCAACTCCGGGACTACCCCCTACGAGCAGTACTTC. Translated, it gives CAINSGTTPYEQYF.

This rearrangement joins TRBV28 to TRBJ2-4; 9 nucleotides match TRBD1. CDR3 length: 17 amino acids. CDR1 and CDR2 (germline): MDHEN, SYDVKM. Germline trimming cut 5 bases from V and 0 bases from J; bases unmatched to any gene: 8. The CDR3 protein is CASSPSGQGLAKNIQYF. In nucleotides, the CDR3 is TGTGCCAGCAGTCCGTCGGGACAGGGCCTAGCCAAAAACATTCAGTACTTC.

The gene calls are TRBV18 and TRBJ1-1; TRBD1 matches at 9 bases. The CDR3 is made up of 14 amino acids. CDR1 is KGHSH, CDR2 LQKENI, per germline. The V segment lost 3 bases and the J segment 7 bases; nucleotides outside the gene matches: 6. In DNA, the CDR3 is TGTGCCAGCTCACCTCTGGGACAGGGTCTTGAAGCTTTCTTT. Protein: CASSPLGQGLEAFF.

V and J are TRBV4-1 and TRBJ1-2, with 7 bases lining up with TRBD1. Germline assignment: CDR1 MGHRA and CDR2 YSYEKL. Germline trimming cut 0 bases from V and 5 bases from J; bases unmatched to any gene: 3. CDR3 length: 14 residues. CDR3 bases: TGCGCCAGCAGCCAAGAGTGGACAGGATATGGCTACACCTTC. It is translated as CASSQEWTGYGYTF.

V and J are TRBV7-9 and TRBJ1-2, with a weak D call TRBD1 (5 bases). Per germline, CDR1 SEHNR and CDR2 FQNEAQ (reference sequence). The CDR3 sequence is 13 residues long. The V gene lost 1 base and the J gene lost 4 bases, with 7 bases spanning the gap. The CDR3 sequence: CASSLEGVYGYTF. The CDR3 nucleotides read TGTGCCAGCAGCTTAGAAGGGGTCTATGGCTACACCTTC.

The chain employs TRBV29-1 and TRBJ2-3; TRBD1 matches 9 bases. The germline gives CDR1 SQVTM, CDR2 ANQGSEA. The CDR3 extends over 12 amino acids. V was pared by 5 bases and J by 5 bases, with 2 bases of the junction left unmatched. The CDR3 sequence is CSVPTGGDTQYF. The DNA for the CDR3 is TGCAGCGTTCCGACAGGGGGAGATACGCAGTATTTT.

This clone was seen only a few times. The rearrangement joins TRBV29-1 to TRBJ2-4; 7 bases match TRBD2. Germline assignment: CDR1 SQVTM and CDR2 ANQGSEA. Losses at the gene ends were 7 bases for V and 8 bases for J; bases not matched to a gene: 8. This CDR3 spans 12 amino acids. For the CDR3, the DNA is TGCAGCGGCGAGGTGGGGGGGGACATTCAGTACTTC. It codes for CSGEVGGDIQYF.

This sequence joins TRBV9 and TRBJ2-5; 10 bases are shared with TRBD2. Germline-derived CDR1 and CDR2 are SGDLS and YYNGEE. The CDR3 has 16 residues. With V trimmed by 0 bases and J by 0 bases, 2 bases remained unmatched. The CDR3: CASSVAAGGYQETQYF. The CDR3 DNA reads TGTGCCAGCAGCGTAGCAGCGGGGGGGTACCAAGAGACCCAGTACTTC.

This clone was observed a handful of times. This chain links TRBV7-2 with TRBJ1-1; a weak D match, TRBD1 (5 bases). Germline V CDR1 and CDR2: SGHTA, FQGNSA. V was shortened by 6 bases and J by 7 bases, with 15 bases between the two germline ends. The CDR3 is 13 amino acids. The DNA for the CDR3 is TGTGCCAGCAGTTCCCAGGGTTACGGTGAAGCTTTCTTT. It yields the protein CASSSQGYGEAFF.

The V gene is TRBV28, the J gene TRBJ1-2, with D perhaps TRBD1 (5 bases). The CDR3 runs 16 residues. Germline V gene data show CDR1 as MDHEN and CDR2 as SYDVKM. V was pared by 7 bases and J by 0 bases, with 18 bases between. CDR3 in DNA: TGTGCCAGCAAACTGGGGGGGGGTTTAGCTAACTATGGCTACACCTTC. Protein product: CASKLGGGLANYGYTF.

This rearrangement joins TRBV7-9 to TRBJ2-1; 10 nucleotides match TRBD2. CDR1 is SEHNR, CDR2 FQNEAQ, per germline (reference sequence). V was pared by 2 bases and J by 8 bases, with 6 bases of the junction left unmatched. There are 15 residues in the CDR3. The chain's CDR3 is CASSLLAGVFYEQFF. In DNA form, the CDR3 reads TGTGCCAGCAGCTTACTAGCGGGGGTCTTCTATGAGCAGTTCTTC.

This clone has more than one count but fewer than ten. The chain combines TRBV5-1 with TRBJ1-2, with D tentatively TRBD1 (6 bases). The CDR3 runs to 13 residues. CDR1 SGHRS and CDR2 YFSETQ come from the germline V gene. The ends were cut back, 5 bases at V and 4 bases at J, with 12 bases in the middle. CDR3 in amino acids: CASSSGQSYGYTF. The CDR3, as DNA: TGCGCCAGCAGTTCTGGACAGTCCTATGGCTACACCTTC.

This chain links TRBV5-1 with TRBJ1-2; no clear D gene. CDR1 SGHRS and CDR2 YFSETQ come from the germline V gene. The CDR3 totals 12 residues. V was pared by 3 bases and J by 3 bases, with 6 bases between. CDR3 region: CASSYEYYGYTF. In nucleotides, the CDR3 is TGCGCCAGCAGCTACGAGTACTATGGCTACACCTTC.

This clone was seen a few times. The V call is TRBV5-1, the J call TRBJ2-2, with D possibly matching TRBD1 (7 bases). CDR3 size: 15 residues. Per germline, CDR1 SGHRS and CDR2 YFSETQ. V was pared by 0 bases and J by 4 bases, with 10 bases between. The DNA for the CDR3 is TGCGCCAGCAGCTTGGGCGGGACAGCCACCGGGGAGCTGTTTTTT. Translation gives CASSLGGTATGELFF. Together with reference TRBV5-1 and TRBJ2-2, the CDR3 gives the full variable domain: KAGVTQTPRYLIKTRGQQVTLSCSPISGHRSVSWYQQTPGQGLQFLFEYFSETQRNKGNFPGRFSGRQFSNSRSEMNVSTLELGDSALYLCASSLGGTATGELFFGEGSRLTVL.

V and J are TRBV9 and TRBJ2-3; D not certain. Trimming took off 0 bases at V and 2 bases at J, with 10 bases between the two ends. Per germline, CDR1 SGDLS and CDR2 YYNGEE. The CDR3 loop spans 15 amino acids. The CDR3 loop reads CASSVGISYTDTQYF. CDR3 sequence (DNA): TGTGCCAGCAGCGTAGGTATCAGTTACACAGATACGCAGTATTTT. Using reference TRBV9 and TRBJ2-3 for the parts outside the CDR3, the full variable domain is DSGVTQTPKHLITATGQRVTLRCSPRSGDLSVYWYQQSLDQGLQFLIQYYNGEERAKGNILERFSAQQFPDLHSELNLSSLELGDSALYFCASSVGISYTDTQYFGPGTRLTVL.

The chain recombines TRBV5-1 with TRBJ2-3, with TRBD2 matching 10 bases. The CDR3 covers 16 residues. In germline, CDR1 is SGHRS, CDR2 YFSETQ. V was clipped by 0 bases and J by 2 bases; unmatched bases: 3. The CDR3 spells CASSLERGGLTDTQYF. The DNA for the CDR3 is TGCGCCAGCAGCTTGGAGCGGGGGGGCCTCACAGATACGCAGTATTTT.

The chain employs TRBV19 and TRBJ2-5; 10 nucleotides align to TRBD1. With 4 bases clipped from V and 4 bases from J, the junction kept 9 bases outside the gene matches. Germline-derived CDR1 and CDR2 are LNHDA and SQIVND (reference sequence). The CDR3 spans 16 residues. This CDR3 is CASSTPRDRGRETQYF. CDR3 in DNA: TGTGCCAGTAGTACCCCCCGGGACAGGGGTAGAGAGACCCAGTACTTC.

The J gene is TRBJ2-5, the V gene TRBV24-1; D call uncertain. CDR1 KGHDR and CDR2 SFDVKD come from the germline V gene. The CDR3 totals 12 residues. Trimming removed 4 bases at V and 5 bases at J, with 7 bases between. The CDR3 sequence is CATSEDSETQYF. The CDR3 bases are TGTGCCACCAGTGAGGATAGCGAGACCCAGTACTTC.

The chain uses TRBV19 and TRBJ2-7, with TRBD2 matching over 9 bases. This CDR3 region has 17 residues. Germline CDR1 is LNHDA and CDR2 is SQIVND (reference sequence). V gave up 5 bases and J gave up 2 bases; unmatched junction bases: 13. DNA of the CDR3: TGTGCCAGTAGTCCCCTCGGGGTTAGCGGGGGAACCTACGAGCAGTACTTC. The encoded protein is CASSPLGVSGGTYEQYF.

The chain couples TRBV4-3 to TRBJ1-1; perhaps TRBD1 as D (5 bases). V was pared by 1 base and J by 11 bases, with 17 bases between. CDR1 and CDR2 (germline): LGHNA, YSLEER. The length of the CDR3 is 14 residues. The CDR3 DNA reads TGCGCCAGCAGCCAAGCGAGTCGGACACACGCGGCTTTCTTT. Its translation: CASSQASRTHAAFF.

The chain employs TRBV28 and TRBJ2-7; 9 bases are a match to TRBD1. V shed 6 bases and J 3 bases; nucleotides not matched to a gene: 3. This CDR3 comprises 13 residues. Germline CDR1 is MDHEN and CDR2 is SYDVKM. In DNA form, the CDR3 reads TGTGCCAGCAGGACAGGGGGTTACTACGAGCAGTACTTC. Its protein product is CASRTGGYYEQYF.